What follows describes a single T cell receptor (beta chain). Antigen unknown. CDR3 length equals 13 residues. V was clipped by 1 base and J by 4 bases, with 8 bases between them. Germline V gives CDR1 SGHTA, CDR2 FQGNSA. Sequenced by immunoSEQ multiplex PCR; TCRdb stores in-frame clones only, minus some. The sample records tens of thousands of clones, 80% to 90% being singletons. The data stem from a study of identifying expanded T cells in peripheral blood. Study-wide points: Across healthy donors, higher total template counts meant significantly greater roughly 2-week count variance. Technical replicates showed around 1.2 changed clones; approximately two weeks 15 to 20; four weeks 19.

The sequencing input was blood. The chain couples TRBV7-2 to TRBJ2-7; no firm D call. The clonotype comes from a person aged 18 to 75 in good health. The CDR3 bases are TGTGCCAGCAGCTTAGGGAGCCCATACGAGCAGTACTTC. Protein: CASSLGSPYEQYF.